This T cell receptor beta chain was found in a study of shared clonotypes between healthy human individuals. This CDR3 region has 13 residues. Deletions cut 5 bases from V and 1 base from J, with 8 bases between. The germline V gene encodes CDR1 SGHAT and CDR2 FQNNGV. Each sorted subset replicate got 200 ng genomic DNA, roughly 30,000 genomes. Measured with immunoSEQ multiplex PCR; TCRdb has only the in-frame clones, and not every one. The profile shows around 1 million clones, around three quarters of them singletons. The chain uses TRBV11-2 and TRBJ2-5; no reliable D call. The sequence derives from a man between 18 and 35 years old in good health. Sequences were obtained from memory CD4+ T cells sorted from blood. The subset was: CD45RA-negative fraction. The CDR3 spells CASSAGLQETQYF. The CDR3 nucleotides read TGTGCCAGCAGCGCAGGCCTCCAAGAGACCCAGTACTTC.